This TCR beta chain was sequenced in a study of blood T cell repertoires in COVID-19. Looking at the study overall: COVID-19 samples, acute and convalescent, were from the United States, Italy and Spain.

Original handling: Amplification with reference gene primers provided the estimates of nucleated cell counts. Sequencing was performed with immunoSEQ multiplex PCR; in TCRdb, only in-frame clones are kept and a portion is missing. That table furnishes V, J and clone size, whereas the DNA furnished D and trimming. The sample holds around 280,000 clones, approximately 84% seen once. Germline assignment: CDR1 MNHEY and CDR2 SVGAGI. This CDR3 region has 15 residues. Trimming took 2 bases from V and 0 from J, leaving 7 bases between them. The TCR sequence derives from a young woman who had recovered from COVID-19. The sample taken for sequencing was peripheral blood. This sequence joins TRBV6-5 and TRBJ2-2; D might be TRBD1 (6 bases). In DNA, the CDR3 is TGTGCCAGCAGTTACCCAGGGGCGAACACCGGGGAGCTGTTTTTT. It yields the protein CASSYPGANTGELFF.